The present TCR beta chain was sequenced within a study of T cells in narcolepsy listed by TCRdb under 2018. Concerning the study at large: Healthy control donors were enrolled in the study alongside patients who had narcolepsy type 1 or type 2 (NT1, NT2). The study used TCR Vbeta sequencing to track clonotypes in blood and CSF while looking for autoreactive T cells in narcolepsy patients that target self-antigens of hypocretin neurons (hypocretin, TRIB2). The paper's findings and limits, for the study overall: Autoreactive clonotypes were reported to be detected serially in the blood of the same patients and of different patients, but not in the blood of healthy controls. Certain blood memory CD4+ repertoires from patients and controls had no sequences that matched autoreactive T cell clones. Patients and controls had similar numbers of sequenced blood memory CD4+ clonotypes, with averages of around 40,000 in patients and 30,000 to 35,000 in controls. Plots that compared CSF and blood CD4+ T cell clonotypes from the same patient highlighted HCRT-specific and TRIB2-specific autoreactive clonotypes.

For TCR Vbeta sequencing, memory CD4+ T cells were sorted ex vivo from the peripheral blood of narcolepsy patients and healthy controls. A word on this clone: It lacks a known antigen. No per-base quality is available; no much larger clone lies one base away.

The CDR3 runs 15 residues from the cysteine to the phenylalanine. Just CDR3 DNA is preserved here, 45 bases in frame from base 1. After removal of 4 bases from V and 2 bases from J, the junction retains 5 bases not matched to a gene. The germline V gene (reference sequence) supplies CDR1 WNHNN and CDR2 SYGVQD. Library method: the immunoSEQ multiplex PCR assay. Imported from immuneACCESS, the table was reduced by TCRdb to in-frame sequences with V and J called. These copies leave out some clones; in studies compared against another copy, an unresolved V gene accounts for under half, and the cause of the remainder is not known. This sample holds roughly 40,000 clones; around 85% were observed only once. The ten largest make up about 1.6% of the sample.

Sequencing was done on a sample of CD45RA- memory CD4+ T cells from PBMCs. The sample's cell subset or site label, decoded: memory T cells sorted ex vivo from peripheral blood. The rearrangement combines TRBV10-1 with TRBJ2-1, with TRBD2 matching 7 junction bases. This TCR derives from a human donor with narcolepsy. The CDR3 protein sequence reads: CASSGAGTPYNEQFF. The sequenced DNA: TGCGCCAGCAGTGGAGCGGGGACCCCCTACAATGAGCAGTTCTTC.